A single sample is the source of the 15 T cell receptor beta chains below, sequenced in a study of shared clonotypes between healthy human individuals. Assay: immunoSEQ multiplex PCR; the TCRdb copy retains only in-frame clones and omits some. The sample contains about 2.4 million clones, 93% of which appear only once. The specimen was naive CD4+ T cells from PBMCs. Subset here: CD45RA+ positively selected. These receptors all come from a man between 18 and 29 years old in good health. Some clones in this sample may be carry-over from other donors' samples.

The rearrangement joins TRBV4-3 to TRBJ1-2; D is unclear. V was pared by 1 base and J by 4 bases, with 1 base between. CDR3 length: 11 amino acids. Germline CDR1 reads LGHNA; CDR2 reads YSLEER. The DNA of the CDR3 is TGCGCCAGCAGCCAAGCCTATGGCTACACCTTC. Protein sequence: CASSQAYGYTF.

V usage is TRBV7-3 and J usage is TRBJ2-1; weak D call: TRBD1 (5 bases). Germline loops: CDR1 SGHTA, CDR2 FQGTGA. This CDR3 has 13 amino acids. V was clipped by 5 bases and J by 3 bases, with 8 bases between them. CDR3 sequence reads: CASSPDSYNEQFF. CDR3 bases: TGTGCCAGCAGCCCCGACAGCTACAATGAGCAGTTCTTC. The full variable domain, in which reference TRBV7-3 and TRBJ2-1 provide the parts outside the CDR3, is GAGVSQTPSNKVTEKGKYVELRCDPISGHTALYWYRQSLGQGPEFLIYFQGTGAADDSGLPNDRFFAVRPEGSVSTLKIQRTERGDSAVYLCASSPDSYNEQFFGPGTRLTVL.

The V and J genes are TRBV28 and TRBJ2-7; D remains ambiguous. Germline loops: CDR1 MDHEN, CDR2 SYDVKM. Trimming removed 3 bases from V and 6 bases from J, with 21 bases in between. This CDR3 has 16 residues. The CDR3 sequence: CASSFTFGSPMGEQYF. For the CDR3, the DNA is TGTGCCAGCAGTTTCACGTTTGGCAGCCCGATGGGCGAGCAGTACTTC.

V and J are TRBV4-1 and TRBJ1-4; D uncertain. The germline V gene has CDR1 MGHRA and CDR2 YSYEKL. With 2 bases removed from V and 8 bases from J, the gap between germline ends came to 6 bases. CDR3 length equals 12 residues. The DNA of the CDR3 is TGCGCCAGCAGCCAACCGCTAGAAAAACTGTTTTTT. Translation gives CASSQPLEKLFF.

J is TRBJ2-7 and V is TRBV19; D ambiguous. The CDR3 runs 12 residues. Per the germline V gene, CDR1 is LNHDA and CDR2 is SQIVND (reference sequence). The CDR3 spells CAAGFRVYEQYF. The CDR3 DNA reads TGTGCGGCCGGTTTTCGAGTCTACGAGCAGTACTTC.

This chain joins TRBV4-2 and TRBJ2-1; D may be TRBD2 (6 bases). The CDR3 loop spans 16 amino acids. V lost 0 bases and J lost 4, with 13 bases in between. CDR1 and CDR2 (germline): LGHNA, YNFKEQ. This chain's CDR3 is CASSQERLATYNEQFF. In nucleotides, the CDR3 is TGTGCCAGCAGCCAAGAGCGGCTAGCGACTTACAATGAGCAGTTCTTC.

The V and J genes are TRBV6-1 and TRBJ1-2; D might be TRBD1 (5 bases). This CDR3 is built from 13 residues. Germline V gene lookup returns CDR1 MNHNS and CDR2 SASEGT. V gave up 5 bases and J gave up 6 bases, with 13 bases separating them. The CDR3 loop is CASSSTALNGYTF. The CDR3 region has the DNA TGTGCCAGCAGTTCGACAGCACTGAATGGCTACACCTTC.

In the case of this clone: Other DNA variants within this sample encode the same CDR3. The gene calls are TRBV28 and TRBJ1-1; D gene unclear. The V gene's germline CDR1 is MDHEN and CDR2 SYDVKM. The CDR3 sequence is 13 residues long. Trimming removed 2 bases from V and 5 bases from J, with 9 bases in between. As DNA, the CDR3 is TGTGCCAGCAGTTTACCGCAGAATACTGAAGCTTTCTTT. It specifies CASSLPQNTEAFF.

The chain combines TRBV7-9 with TRBJ2-5; D may be TRBD1 or TRBD2 (5 bases each). CDR1 and CDR2 (germline): SEHNR, FQNEAQ (reference sequence). This CDR3 comprises 11 residues. V gave up 1 base and J gave up 14 bases, with 11 bases separating them. In DNA, the CDR3 is TGTGCCAGCAGCTTAGGCAACCGGGGCTACTTC. Translation: CASSLGNRGYF. The full variable domain, in which reference TRBV7-9 and TRBJ2-5 provide the parts outside the CDR3, is DTGVSQNPRHKITKRGQNVTFRCDPISEHNRLYWYRQTLGQGPEFLTYFQNEAQLEKSRLLSDRFSAERPKGSFSTLEIQRTEQGDSAMYLCASSLGNRGYFGPGTRLLVL.

V is TRBV2 and J is TRBJ1-5, with TRBD1 matching 8 bases. V was clipped by 2 bases and J by 7 bases; unmatched bases: 7. Per the germline V gene, CDR1 is SNHLY and CDR2 is FYNNEI. This CDR3 has 15 residues. Written as DNA, the CDR3 is TGTGCCAGCAGTGAAAGGGGGCAGGGGGCCCAGCCCCAGCATTTT. It specifies CASSERGQGAQPQHF.

The rearrangement joins TRBV19 to TRBJ2-5; the match to TRBD2 covers 7 bases. The CDR3 is 14 amino acids. The germline V gene encodes CDR1 LNHDA and CDR2 SQIVND (reference sequence). Trimming removed 1 base from V and 6 bases from J; junction bases left unmatched: 5. CDR3 region: CASSIVGGSKTQYF. The CDR3 DNA follows: TGTGCCAGTAGTATAGTCGGCGGGAGTAAGACCCAGTACTTC.

This clone was observed a few times. Other nucleotide sequences in the sample specify the same CDR3. The rearrangement links TRBV27 to TRBJ2-7; D not resolved. Germline CDR1 and CDR2: MNHEY and SMNVEV (reference sequence). V shed 0 bases and J shed 3 bases, with 3 bases lying between them. The CDR3 has 12 residues. CDR3 in amino acids: CASSLSGYEQYF. DNA of the CDR3: TGTGCCAGCAGTTTATCCGGCTACGAGCAGTACTTC.

This clone appeared once. This rearrangement joins TRBV10-3 to TRBJ2-7, with D uncertain. The ends were cut back, 4 bases at V and 3 bases at J, with 7 bases in the middle. The CDR3 runs to 12 residues. CDR1 ENHRY and CDR2 SYGVKD come from the germline V gene. The CDR3 protein is CAISALGYEQYF. The CDR3, as DNA: TGTGCCATCAGTGCTCTGGGCTACGAGCAGTACTTC.

V and J are TRBV27 and TRBJ2-7; TRBD1 matches 10 bases. The CDR3 is 15 residues long. The germline V gene encodes CDR1 MNHEY and CDR2 SMNVEV (reference sequence). V dropped 6 bases and J dropped 3; count of bases not matched to a gene: 8. Here the CDR3 reads CASSRPGQGIYEQYF. In DNA, the CDR3 is TGTGCCAGCAGCCGACCGGGACAGGGGATCTACGAGCAGTACTTC.

The rearrangement links TRBV4-1 to TRBJ2-7; 9 nucleotides match TRBD1. CDR1 is MGHRA and CDR2 is YSYEKL in the germline V gene. The J segment lost 3 bases and the V segment lost 2 bases, leaving 14 bases of the junction unmatched. The CDR3 extends over 18 amino acids. The CDR3 protein is CASSQQGRTGGAIYEQYF. As DNA, the CDR3 is TGCGCCAGCAGCCAACAGGGCCGTACAGGGGGCGCAATCTACGAGCAGTACTTC.